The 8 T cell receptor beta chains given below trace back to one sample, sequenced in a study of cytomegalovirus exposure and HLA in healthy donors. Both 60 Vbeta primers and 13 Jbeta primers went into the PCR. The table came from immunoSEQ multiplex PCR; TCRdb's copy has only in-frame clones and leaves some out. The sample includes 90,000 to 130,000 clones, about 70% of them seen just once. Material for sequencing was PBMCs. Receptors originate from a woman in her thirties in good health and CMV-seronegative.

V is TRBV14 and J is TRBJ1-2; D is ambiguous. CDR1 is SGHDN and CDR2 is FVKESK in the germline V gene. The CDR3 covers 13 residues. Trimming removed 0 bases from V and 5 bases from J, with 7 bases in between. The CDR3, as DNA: TGTGCCAGCAGCCAAGAAGGCGGATATGGCTACACCTTC. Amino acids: CASSQEGGYGYTF.

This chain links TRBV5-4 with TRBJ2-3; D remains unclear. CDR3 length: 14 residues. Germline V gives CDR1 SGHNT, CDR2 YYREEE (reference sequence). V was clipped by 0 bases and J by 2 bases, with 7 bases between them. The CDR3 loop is CASSLAQSTDTQYF. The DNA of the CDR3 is TGTGCCAGCAGCTTGGCACAGTCCACAGATACGCAGTATTTT.

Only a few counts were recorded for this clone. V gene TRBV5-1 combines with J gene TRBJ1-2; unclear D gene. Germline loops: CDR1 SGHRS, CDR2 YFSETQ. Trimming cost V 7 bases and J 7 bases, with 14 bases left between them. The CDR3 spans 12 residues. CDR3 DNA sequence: TGCGCCAGCTCGCGGTTAGGGAGTGGCTACACCTTC. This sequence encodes CASSRLGSGYTF.

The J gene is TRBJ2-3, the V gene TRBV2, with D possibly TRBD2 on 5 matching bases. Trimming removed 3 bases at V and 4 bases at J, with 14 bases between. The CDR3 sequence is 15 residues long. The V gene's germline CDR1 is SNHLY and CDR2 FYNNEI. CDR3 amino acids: CASSDFAQDSDTQYF. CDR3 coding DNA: TGTGCCAGCAGTGATTTTGCGCAGGACTCAGATACGCAGTATTTT. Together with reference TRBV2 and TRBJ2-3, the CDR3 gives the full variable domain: EPEVTQTPSHQVTQMGQEVILRCVPISNHLYFYWYRQILGQKVEFLVSFYNNEISEKSEIFDDQFSVERPDGSNFTLKIRSTKLEDSAMYFCASSDFAQDSDTQYFGPGTRLTVL.

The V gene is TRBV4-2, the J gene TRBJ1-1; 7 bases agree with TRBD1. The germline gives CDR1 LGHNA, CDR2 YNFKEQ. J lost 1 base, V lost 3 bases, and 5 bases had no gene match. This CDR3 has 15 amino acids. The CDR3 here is CASSQNRGPNTEAFF. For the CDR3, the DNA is TGTGCCAGCAGCCAGAATAGGGGGCCGAACACTGAAGCTTTCTTT.

The CDR3, as DNA: TGTGCCAGCAGTTCCCGTGACGGGAGCTCCTACGAGCAGTACTTC. It encodes CASSSRDGSSYEQYF. The V and J genes are TRBV6-5 and TRBJ2-7, with D possibly being TRBD2 (6 bases). V lost 4 bases, J lost 0 bases, and 13 bases lay in between. The CDR3 is made up of 15 amino acids. Per germline, CDR1 MNHEY and CDR2 SVGAGI.

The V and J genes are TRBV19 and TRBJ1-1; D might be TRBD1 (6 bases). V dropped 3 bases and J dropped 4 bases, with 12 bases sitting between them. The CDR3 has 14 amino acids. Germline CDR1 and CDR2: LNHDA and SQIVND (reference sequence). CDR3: CASSIGGGTTEAFF. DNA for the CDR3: TGTGCCAGTAGTATTGGGGGGGGCACCACTGAAGCTTTCTTT.

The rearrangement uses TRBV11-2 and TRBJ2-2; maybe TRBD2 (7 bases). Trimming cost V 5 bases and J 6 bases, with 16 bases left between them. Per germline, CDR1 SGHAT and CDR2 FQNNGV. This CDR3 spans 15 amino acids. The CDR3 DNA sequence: TGTGCCAGCAGCGGGGGGGGCACCTTCCCCGGGGAGCTGTTTTTT. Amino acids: CASSGGGTFPGELFF.